The 16 T cell receptor beta chains reported below all come from one sample, sequenced in a study of blood T cell repertoires in COVID-19. TCRdb keeps only in-frame clones here, not all; method: immunoSEQ multiplex PCR. The sample has 220,000 or so clones, 82% seen once; the top ten hold approximately 3.1%. Material for sequencing was PBMCs or T cells enriched from blood (not recorded which). The receptors derive from a woman between 55 and 75 years old who had recovered from COVID-19.

The chain couples TRBV19 to TRBJ2-3; possible D gene TRBD2, 5 bases. This CDR3 contains 15 residues. Looked up from germline, CDR1 is LNHDA and CDR2 is SQIVND (reference sequence). V was trimmed by 5 bases and J by 2 bases, leaving 14 bases between them. In DNA, the CDR3 is TGTGCCAGTAGTTTCGAGACTACGTCCACAGATACGCAGTATTTT. Translating it yields CASSFETTSTDTQYF. Full variable domain (remainder filled in from reference TRBV19 and TRBJ2-3): DGGITQSPKYLFRKEGQNVTLSCEQNLNHDAMYWYRQDPGQGLRLIYYSQIVNDFQKGDIAEGYSVSREKKESFPLTVTSAQKNPTAFYLCASSFETTSTDTQYFGPGTRLTVL.

This chain links TRBV7-9 with TRBJ1-2, with 7 nucleotides matching TRBD1. With V trimmed by 4 bases and J by 4 bases, 9 bases remained unmatched. The CDR3 runs 15 residues. Looked up from germline, CDR1 is SEHNR and CDR2 is FQNEAQ (reference sequence). CDR3 amino acids: CASSSSPGGIYGYTF. The CDR3 nucleotides read TGTGCCAGCAGCTCATCCCCAGGGGGTATCTATGGCTACACCTTC.

The rearrangement joins TRBV12-3 or TRBV12-4 to TRBJ2-7; weak D call: TRBD2 (6 bases). The CDR3 is 13 residues long. Trimming pared 0 bases from V and 6 bases from J, leaving 9 bases between. The chain's CDR3 is CASSLAEGREQYF. DNA for the CDR3: TGTGCCAGCAGTTTAGCGGAGGGGCGCGAGCAGTACTTC.

Regarding this clone: Other nucleotide sequences in the sample specify the same CDR3. V is TRBV4-3 and J is TRBJ2-3; 12 bases fit TRBD2. V lost 0 bases to trimming and J lost 4 bases; unmatched junction nucleotides: 2. The CDR3 length is 16 residues. Germline V CDR1 and CDR2: LGHNA, YSLEER. CDR3 sequence: CASSQDLAGGPDTQYF. The CDR3 DNA is TGCGCCAGCAGCCAAGATCTAGCGGGGGGGCCAGATACGCAGTATTTT.

The rearrangement joins TRBV6-2 or TRBV6-3 to TRBJ2-7; a possible D gene is TRBD1 (5 bases). CDR1 is MNHEY, CDR2 SVGEGT, per germline. This CDR3 has 18 residues. The germline V and J ends were trimmed by 2 bases and 2 bases, with 22 bases remaining between them. For the CDR3, the DNA is TGTGCCAGCAGTTACAAGGGGCCTACCCGGAGTTTAACCTACGAGCAGTACTTC. This codes for CASSYKGPTRSLTYEQYF.

The chain has TRBV15 and TRBJ1-4; 9 positions agree with TRBD1. Germline V gives CDR1 LNHNV, CDR2 YYDKDF (reference sequence). CDR3 length equals 15 residues. J lost 4 bases, V lost 0 bases, and 0 bases had no gene match. CDR3 sequence: CATSREGQGNEKLFF. The CDR3 coding sequence is TGTGCCACCAGCAGAGAGGGACAGGGTAATGAAAAACTGTTTTTT.

This chain connects TRBV6-5 to TRBJ2-4; 8 bases agree with TRBD2. Germline V gene sequence: CDR1 MNHEY, CDR2 SVGAGI. This CDR3 has 15 amino acids. Here the CDR3 DNA reads TGTGCAGCAGCGGGGGACGGACTAGCCAAAAACATTCAGTACTTC. Translating it yields CAAAGDGLAKNIQYF.

V usage is TRBV27 and J usage is TRBJ2-5, with D tentatively TRBD2 (7 bases). The V gene's germline CDR1 is MNHEY and CDR2 SMNVEV (reference sequence). The CDR3 is 15 amino acids. Trimming cost V 2 bases and J 2 bases, with 12 bases left between them. In DNA, the CDR3 is TGTGCCAGCAGTTTAAGGGGGGGCGGGCAAGAGACCCAGTACTTC. Its translation: CASSLRGGGQETQYF.

The V gene is TRBV4-3, the J gene TRBJ1-2; D call uncertain. The CDR3 is 15 residues long. Germline V gene data show CDR1 as LGHNA and CDR2 as YSLEER. Trimming took 0 bases from V and 6 from J, leaving 14 bases between them. CDR3 in DNA: TGCGCCAGCAGCCAAGATCTAGGTTCAATCAATGGCTACACCTTC. This gives the protein CASSQDLGSINGYTF.

The CDR3 nucleotides read TGTGCCATCAGTGAGGGAGCTGGGACAGGGGCCCTTAATCAGCCCCAGCATTTT. Residues: CAISEGAGTGALNQPQHF. V gene TRBV10-3 combines with J gene TRBJ1-5; TRBD1 matches at 10 bases. Germline V lookup: CDR1 ENHRY, CDR2 SYGVKD. The J segment lost 4 bases and the V segment lost 2 bases, leaving 11 bases of the junction unmatched. This CDR3 contains 18 residues.

The J gene is TRBJ2-3, the V gene TRBV10-2, with unresolved D. The CDR3 is made up of 12 amino acids. The germline gives CDR1 WSHSY, CDR2 SAAADI. The V gene lost 0 bases and the J gene lost 9 bases, with 7 bases spanning the gap. CDR3 in amino acids: CASSESKPTQYF. Written as DNA, the CDR3 is TGCGCCAGCAGTGAGTCCAAGCCAACGCAGTATTTT.

This clone came up once. The chain joins TRBV29-1 to TRBJ2-1; no firm D call. Trimming removed 4 bases from V and 3 bases from J, with 13 bases in between. The CDR3 length is 14 residues. Germline V gene sequence: CDR1 SQVTM, CDR2 ANQGSEA. This CDR3 is CSVGGRNGYNEQFF. CDR3 nucleotide sequence: TGCAGCGTTGGCGGCCGCAACGGCTACAATGAGCAGTTCTTC.

The V call is TRBV11-2, the J call TRBJ2-4, with 7 bases fitting TRBD1. V lost 8 bases, J lost 1 base, and 20 bases stayed unmatched. Germline assignment: CDR1 SGHAT and CDR2 FQNNGV. CDR3 length: 19 amino acids. The CDR3 DNA reads as TGTGCCAGCGAACTCGGAAGGGGGCGCTTACTGATGGCCAAAAACATTCAGTACTTC. Translating it yields CASELGRGRLLMAKNIQYF.

V is TRBV5-1 and J is TRBJ2-7, with 9 bases identical to TRBD1. The J segment lost 3 bases and the V segment lost 2 bases, leaving 6 bases of the junction unmatched. Per germline, CDR1 SGHRS and CDR2 YFSETQ. This CDR3 region has 15 residues. In DNA, the CDR3 is TGCGCCAGCAGCTTATTTCCGGGACAGGGCTACGAGCAGTACTTC. Translation: CASSLFPGQGYEQYF.

V and J are TRBV7-9 and TRBJ1-1; D is unclear. The length of the CDR3 is 14 residues. CDR1 SEHNR and CDR2 FQNEAQ come from the germline V gene (reference sequence). V was pared by 1 base and J by 2 bases, with 8 bases between. The CDR3 nucleotides are TGTGCCAGCAGCTTAGATCCCGTCAACACTGAAGCTTTCTTT. Protein sequence: CASSLDPVNTEAFF.

This chain uses TRBV29-1 with TRBJ2-7; 8 nucleotides line up with TRBD1. The CDR3 is 13 amino acids. The germline CDR1 and CDR2 sequences are SQVTM and ANQGSEA. J was trimmed by 4 bases and V by 7 bases; bases with no gene match: 9. Here the CDR3 reads CSAGQGNIYEQYF. The CDR3 DNA follows: TGCAGCGCCGGACAGGGCAATATTTACGAGCAGTACTTC.